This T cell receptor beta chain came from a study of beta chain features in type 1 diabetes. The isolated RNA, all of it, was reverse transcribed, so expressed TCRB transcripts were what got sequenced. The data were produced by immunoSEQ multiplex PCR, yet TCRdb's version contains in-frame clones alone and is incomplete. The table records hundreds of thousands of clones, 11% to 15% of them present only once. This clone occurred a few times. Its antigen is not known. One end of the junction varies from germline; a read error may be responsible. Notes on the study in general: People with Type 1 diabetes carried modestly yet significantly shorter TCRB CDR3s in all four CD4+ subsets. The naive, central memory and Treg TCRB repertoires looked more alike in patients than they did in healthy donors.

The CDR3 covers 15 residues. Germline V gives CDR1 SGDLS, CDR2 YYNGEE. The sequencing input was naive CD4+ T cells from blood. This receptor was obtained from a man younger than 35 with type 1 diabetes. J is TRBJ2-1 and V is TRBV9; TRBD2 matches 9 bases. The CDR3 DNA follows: TGTGCCAGCAGCCGGACTAGCGACGCCTACAATGATCAGTTCTTC. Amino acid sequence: CASSRTSDAYNDQFF. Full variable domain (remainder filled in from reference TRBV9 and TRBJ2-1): DSGVTQTPKHLITATGQRVTLRCSPRSGDLSVYWYQQSLDQGLQFLIQYYNGEERAKGNILERFSAQQFPDLHSELNLSSLELGDSALYFCASSRTSDAYNDQFFGPGTRLTVL.